These 20 T cell receptor beta chains came from one sample sequenced in a study of patients and donors after allogeneic stem cell transplantation (dated by TCRdb to the early 2020s). The library came from RT-PCR. For sequencing, a NextSeq 550 was employed. In-frame beta chains were kept once TCRdb had trimmed the public reads at Q25 with fastp and called clones with MiXCR. Every distinct CDR3 protein forms one entry, paired with its most common genes and DNA. This sample lists around 200,000 distinct CDR3 sequences; around two fifths were detected once. Around 10% of the sample is taken by the ten largest. Sequencing used blood, either unsorted or a sorted T cell fraction (not recorded which). Every receptor here comes from a human donor who was either an allogeneic HSCT recipient or a stem cell or donor lymphocyte infusion donor (not recorded which). It is not recorded whose cells these are; they may come from a transplant donor.

The chain has TRBV7-9 and TRBJ2-5; possible D gene TRBD2, 6 bases. V gave up 6 bases and J gave up 5 bases, with 19 bases separating them. CDR1 and CDR2 (germline): SEHNR, FQNEAQ (reference sequence). This CDR3 contains 15 residues. DNA of the CDR3: TGTGCCAGCAGATCATCCCTGGTCAGCGGGGAGACCCAGTACTTC. It yields the protein CASRSSLVSGETQYF.

V gene TRBV6-6 combines with J gene TRBJ2-5, with D perhaps being TRBD1 or TRBD2 (5 bases each). This CDR3 is built from 14 residues. V was cut by 5 bases and J by 4 bases, with 14 bases left in between. Germline V gene sequence: CDR1 MNHNY, CDR2 SVGAGI (reference sequence). The CDR3 is CASSPGPSAETQYF. In DNA form, the CDR3 reads TGTGCCAGCAGTCCGGGGCCTAGTGCAGAGACCCAGTACTTC.

This clonotype came up once. V usage is TRBV27 and J usage is TRBJ2-7, with D possibly matching TRBD1 (6 bases). CDR3 length: 13 residues. The V gene's germline CDR1 is MNHEY and CDR2 SMNVEV (reference sequence). Trimming left V 4 bases short and J 7 bases short, with 14 bases between. The chain's CDR3 is CASSSGTTREQYF. In DNA form, the CDR3 reads TGTGCCAGCAGTTCAGGGACAACGAGGGAGCAGTACTTC.

The J gene is TRBJ1-1, the V gene TRBV3-1; 11 nucleotides line up with TRBD1. Trimming took 5 bases from V and 2 from J; bases not matched to a gene: 7. The CDR3 covers 16 residues. Germline V CDR1 and CDR2: LGHDT, YNNKEL (reference sequence). DNA of the CDR3: TGTGCCAGCAGCTCCCCGGACAGGGGGCCTAACACTGAAGCTTTCTTT. Its protein is CASSSPDRGPNTEAFF.

This rearrangement joins TRBV25-1 to TRBJ1-1; D perhaps matches TRBD1 (6 bases). The CDR3 runs to 14 residues. The V gene lost 3 bases and the J gene lost 1 base, with 9 bases spanning the gap. CDR1 MGHDK and CDR2 SYGVNS come from the germline V gene. The CDR3 protein is CASSEHRANTEAFF. The CDR3 nucleotides are TGTGCCAGCAGTGAGCACAGGGCGAACACTGAAGCTTTCTTT.

In this sample, this clonotype turned up a few times. The rearrangement joins TRBV28 to TRBJ1-4; TRBD1 might be the D (6 bases). V dropped 5 bases and J dropped 5 bases, with 12 bases sitting between them. This CDR3 has 14 amino acids. Germline V lookup: CDR1 MDHEN, CDR2 SYDVKM. The CDR3 protein is CASSPRDTNEKLFF. For the CDR3, the DNA is TGTGCCAGCAGTCCCCGGGACACCAATGAAAAACTGTTTTTT. Combining the CDR3 with reference TRBV28 and TRBJ1-4 gives the whole variable domain DVKVTQSSRYLVKRTGEKVFLECVQDMDHENMFWYRQDPGLGLRLIYFSYDVKMKEKGDIPEGYSVSREKKERFSLILESASTNQTSMYLCASSPRDTNEKLFFGSGTQLSVL.

This clonotype occurred a few times. The rearrangement joins TRBV7-9 to TRBJ1-2, with 9 bases matching TRBD1. The CDR3 is 15 amino acids. Trimming at V came to 1 base and at J to 3 bases, leaving 3 bases not matched to a gene. CDR1 is SEHNR and CDR2 is FQNEAQ in the germline V gene (reference sequence). For the CDR3, the DNA is TGTGCCAGCAGCTTAGTACGACAGGGGGACTATGGCTACACCTTC. It is translated as CASSLVRQGDYGYTF. The whole variable domain, filled in from reference TRBV7-9 and TRBJ1-2, reads DTGVSQNPRHKITKRGQNVTFRCDPISEHNRLYWYRQTLGQGPEFLTYFQNEAQLEKSRLLSDRFSAERPKGSFSTLEIQRTEQGDSAMYLCASSLVRQGDYGYTFGSGTRLTVV.

The sample holds a few counts of this clonotype. This chain connects TRBV12-3 or TRBV12-4 to TRBJ1-1; 9 bases map to TRBD1. Trimming cost V 10 bases and J 3 bases; bases outside gene matches: 9. The CDR3 length is 14 residues. CDR3 sequence (DNA): TGTGCCACCAAGGACAGGGGTCGGTACACTGAAGCTTTCTTT. Translating gives CATKDRGRYTEAFF.

The chain couples TRBV10-3 to TRBJ2-2; TRBD2 matches 7 bases. V trimming: 7 bases; J trimming: 3 bases; junction bases outside the gene matches: 8. The CDR3 runs to 15 residues. Germline CDR1 is ENHRY and CDR2 is SYGVKD. This CDR3 is CAIMLGGGDTGELFF. Here the CDR3 DNA reads TGTGCCATCATGTTAGGCGGGGGAGACACCGGGGAGCTGTTTTTT.

This clonotype showed up just a few times. The chain combines TRBV6-6 with TRBJ1-6; D is uncertain. From germline, CDR1 is MNHNY and CDR2 SVGAGI (reference sequence). The CDR3 has 14 amino acids. V lost 0 bases, J lost 4 bases, and 4 bases lay in between. The CDR3 region is CASSYSLYNSPLHF. CDR3 nucleotides: TGTGCCAGCAGTTACTCCCTGTATAATTCACCCCTCCACTTT.

This sequence joins TRBV12-3 or TRBV12-4 and TRBJ1-2, with D possibly TRBD1 on 5 matching bases. V was trimmed by 3 bases and J by 3 bases, leaving 17 bases between them. The CDR3 sequence is 16 residues long. CDR3 DNA sequence: TGTGCCAGCAGTTTTGAGCGCGGGAGGGGTGACTATGGCTACACCTTC. Its protein product is CASSFERGRGDYGYTF.

Here the CDR3 reads CASSPTGTYGYTF. The CDR3 DNA sequence: TGCGCCAGCAGCCCCACAGGGACCTATGGCTACACCTTC. V is TRBV4-1 and J is TRBJ1-2, with D possibly matching TRBD1 (6 bases). The ends were cut back, 4 bases at V and 4 bases at J, with 10 bases in the middle. The germline gives CDR1 MGHRA, CDR2 YSYEKL. The CDR3 covers 13 residues.

The V and J genes are TRBV14 and TRBJ2-7, with no clear D. V was shortened by 2 bases and J by 7 bases, with 12 bases between the two germline ends. Germline V lookup: CDR1 SGHDN, CDR2 FVKESK. The CDR3 is 13 residues long. The CDR3 DNA is TGTGCCAGCAGCCAAATGCCACTTGGGGAGCAGTACTTC. It specifies CASSQMPLGEQYF.

The genes are TRBV12-3 or TRBV12-4 and TRBJ2-3, with D uncertain. This CDR3 has 14 amino acids. Trimming removed 1 base from V and 5 bases from J, with 10 bases in between. The chain's CDR3 is CASSLGPQGDTQYF. DNA for the CDR3: TGTGCCAGCAGTTTAGGGCCTCAAGGAGATACGCAGTATTTT.

The sample holds many counts of this clonotype. The J gene is TRBJ2-2, the V gene TRBV2, with a weak D call TRBD2 (6 bases). Germline V gives CDR1 SNHLY, CDR2 FYNNEI. With 4 bases removed from V and 7 bases from J, the gap between germline ends came to 16 bases. CDR3 size: 15 residues. In DNA, the CDR3 is TGTGCCAGCAGTGGGGAGGCGGGGCTCGGCGGGGAGCTGTTTTTT. Translation: CASSGEAGLGGELFF.

The V gene is TRBV14, the J gene TRBJ2-7, with D perhaps given as TRBD1 or TRBD2 (5 bases each). The germline V and J ends were trimmed by 5 bases and 2 bases, with 13 bases remaining between them. Germline V CDR1 and CDR2: SGHDN, FVKESK. The CDR3 totals 14 residues. The CDR3 coding sequence is TGTGCCAGCAGCACTACCGGGACGGCCTACGAGCAGTACTTC. Its protein is CASSTTGTAYEQYF.

The chain links TRBV27 to TRBJ2-3; D not certain. CDR1 MNHEY and CDR2 SMNVEV come from the germline V gene (reference sequence). The V end lost 7 bases, the J end lost 0 bases, and 14 bases lay between the germline ends. The CDR3 is 15 residues long. The CDR3 nucleotides read TGTGCCAGCACCGGAACAGTGTCTAGCACAGATACGCAGTATTTT. Its translation: CASTGTVSSTDTQYF.

V gene TRBV10-3 combines with J gene TRBJ1-6, with D unresolved. This CDR3 is 14 amino acids long. Between the trimmed V and J ends, which lost 3 bases and 9 bases, there was a span of 12 bases. Germline lookup yields CDR1 ENHRY and CDR2 SYGVKD. In nucleotides, the CDR3 is TGTGCCATCAGTGACGCGACAAGGATTTCACCCCTCCACTTT. Encoded protein: CAISDATRISPLHF.

This clonotype was counted a single time. V is TRBV7-3 and J is TRBJ2-2; D may be TRBD2 (6 bases). CDR3 length equals 15 residues. The germline V gene encodes CDR1 SGHTA and CDR2 FQGTGA. V gave up 5 bases and J gave up 1 base, with 11 bases separating them. As DNA, the CDR3 is TGTGCCAGCAGCCCCAGGGACTTGAACACCGGGGAGCTGTTTTTT. This codes for CASSPRDLNTGELFF.

The chain has TRBV20-1 and TRBJ1-2; TRBD1 is a possible D gene (5 bases). CDR1 is DFQATT, CDR2 SNEGSKA, per germline (reference sequence). The V and J ends lost 1 base and 5 bases respectively, with 17 bases between them. The CDR3 runs to 15 residues. CDR3 coding DNA: TGCAGTGCTAGAGCAGGGACTCCCGCGTGGTATGGCTACACCTTC. This codes for CSARAGTPAWYGYTF.